This TCR beta chain comes out of a study of long-term antiretroviral therapy in people with HIV. General observations from the study: When set beside controls, HIV repertoires had CDR3 length ranges that were narrower.

Note on this clone: Its specificity is not known.

With survey level as its setting, the immunoSEQ assay was v3.0. Here immunoSEQ multiplex PCR was the method, and the copy in TCRdb shows in-frame clones only, minus some. The profile shows 30,000 to 40,000 clones, approximately 80% of them singletons. The V and J ends lost 2 bases and 8 bases, in that order; junction bases with no gene match: 5. This CDR3 has 15 amino acids. Germline V gives CDR1 SGHVS, CDR2 FQNEAQ. The origin of this receptor is a man younger than 30 with HIV. The sample consisted of unsorted PBMCs, taken 0.3 years after starting antiretroviral therapy. The chain combines TRBV7-8 with TRBJ2-1; TRBD2 matches at 11 bases. CDR3 in DNA: TGTGCCAGCAGCTTACTACTAGCGGGAGTTTATGAGCAGTTCTTC. It codes for CASSLLLAGVYEQFF.